The present T cell receptor (beta chain) was sequenced within a study of CD8+CD57+ T cells in acquired aplastic anemia. For the study at large: Sorted cells (CD4+ and CD8+) yielded DNA amounts that averaged approximately 3.2 ug. Study observations and caveats: There were roughly 28 CD8+ CDR3 sequences that occurred in both patients and controls.

Genomic DNA acted as the template from which TCR beta VDJ combination and CDR3 sequence profiling were carried out. TCRdb re-called the reads with MiXCR, one entry per CDR3 protein. The sample contains around 430,000 distinct CDR3 sequences, approximately 32% of which appear only once. In patients chosen for sequencing, flow cytometry had shown CD8+CD57+ cell expansion. Sampling of blood occurred while the patients had still received no therapy. Worth noting for this clonotype: Its antigen is unknown. A read error may account for a junction end that differs from germline.

The TCR was taken from a human donor with aplastic anemia. Sample: sorted CD4+, CD8+, or CD8+CD57+ T cells (not recorded which) from PBMCs.

CDR3 nucleotide sequence: TGCGCCAGCAGCTTGGAGGGACACTTCTCTGGAAACACCACATATTTT. Residues: CASSLEGHFSGNTTYF. The V call is TRBV5-1, the J call TRBJ1-3; a possible D gene is TRBD1 (6 bases). Germline values: CDR1 SGHRS, CDR2 YFSETQ. The CDR3 extends over 16 amino acids.